The 13 T cell receptor beta chains below all came from one sample that was sequenced in a study of early stage breast cancer tumors. Assay used: immunoSEQ multiplex PCR; TCRdb lists only in-frame clones, some missing. The sample contains tens of thousands of clones, more than 80% of which appear only once. The sequenced material came from blood. The receptor source for this set is a person aged 55-75 years with breast cancer.

The chain joins TRBV30 to TRBJ1-3, with a possible D match to TRBD1 (5 bases). This CDR3 spans 18 amino acids. Trimming removed 5 bases from V and 6 bases from J, with 29 bases in between. Germline lookup yields CDR1 GTSNPN and CDR2 SVGIG (reference sequence). The DNA for the CDR3 is TGTGCCTGGGCCGTTGGGAGGGGCCCTCTAATCTACCCAAACACCATATATTTT. Protein product: CAWAVGRGPLIYPNTIYF.

The chain combines TRBV4-1 with TRBJ1-4; D is possibly TRBD1 (5 bases). V was cut by 1 base and J by 0 bases, with 6 bases left in between. The CDR3 consists of 15 residues. Germline assignment: CDR1 MGHRA and CDR2 YSYEKL. This chain's CDR3 is CASSQGGATNEKLFF. CDR3 DNA sequence: TGCGCCAGCAGCCAAGGGGGGGCAACTAATGAAAAACTGTTTTTT.

V gene TRBV6-6 combines with J gene TRBJ1-3, with 7 positions matching TRBD1. There are 16 residues in the CDR3. Germline V gives CDR1 MNHNY, CDR2 SVGAGI (reference sequence). Trimming at V came to 6 bases and at J to 0 bases, leaving 8 bases not matched to a gene. CDR3 sequence (DNA): TGTGCCAGCAGATCTACAGGGGCCGGCTCTGGAAACACCATATATTTT. Amino acids: CASRSTGAGSGNTIYF.

The V call is TRBV10-3, the J call TRBJ2-5; 9 bases line up with TRBD1. The J segment lost 2 bases and the V segment lost 5 bases, leaving 3 bases of the junction unmatched. In germline, CDR1 is ENHRY, CDR2 SYGVKD. This CDR3 is built from 14 residues. This chain's CDR3 is CAISRTGEQETQYF. In nucleotides, the CDR3 is TGTGCCATCAGTCGGACAGGGGAACAAGAGACCCAGTACTTC.

CDR3 nucleotide sequence: TGTGCCAGCAGCGTAGACCCTGACTGGGACTATGGCTACACCTTC. The encoded protein is CASSVDPDWDYGYTF. This chain joins TRBV9 and TRBJ1-2; D is undetermined. Trimming removed 0 bases from V and 3 bases from J, with 12 bases in between. Germline V gene sequence: CDR1 SGDLS, CDR2 YYNGEE. The CDR3 has 15 amino acids.

The V gene is TRBV5-6, the J gene TRBJ2-7; perhaps TRBD2 as D (6 bases). The CDR3 consists of 17 residues. CDR1 is SGHDT and CDR2 is YYEEEE in the germline V gene. Trimming removed 4 bases at V and 0 bases at J, with 20 bases between. This CDR3 reads CASSPRGLSFSSYEQYF. The CDR3 coding sequence is TGTGCCAGCAGCCCAAGGGGACTCAGCTTTAGCTCCTACGAGCAGTACTTC.

The V call is TRBV6-5, the J call TRBJ1-2, with 7 bases identical to TRBD1. Germline trimming cut 2 bases from V and 3 bases from J; bases unmatched to any gene: 0. Germline values: CDR1 MNHEY, CDR2 SVGAGI. The CDR3 has 13 residues. CDR3 nucleotide sequence: TGTGCCAGCAGTTACGGGACAGACTATGGCTACACCTTC. It specifies CASSYGTDYGYTF.

The rearrangement links TRBV28 to TRBJ2-4; 7 bases align to TRBD1. Per the germline V gene, CDR1 is MDHEN and CDR2 is SYDVKM. CDR3 length: 17 amino acids. Trimming removed 2 bases from V and 0 bases from J; junction bases left unmatched: 7. In nucleotides, the CDR3 is TGTGCCAGCAGTTTACTTATAACAGGGGCAGCCAAAAACATTCAGTACTTC. Translating gives CASSLLITGAAKNIQYF.

This clone turned up a few times. This rearrangement joins TRBV9 to TRBJ2-1; possible D gene TRBD2, 5 bases. Trimming removed 3 bases from V and 3 bases from J, with 10 bases in between. The germline V gene has CDR1 SGDLS and CDR2 YYNGEE. The CDR3 is 14 residues long. This CDR3 is CASSAGLIYNEQFF. The DNA of the CDR3 is TGTGCCAGCAGCGCCGGACTGATCTACAATGAGCAGTTCTTC.

This clone was recorded a few times. The chain employs TRBV11-2 and TRBJ2-2; possibly TRBD2 for D (6 bases). Germline lookup yields CDR1 SGHAT and CDR2 FQNNGV. Trimming removed 3 bases at V and 4 bases at J, with 15 bases between. CDR3 length: 16 amino acids. The CDR3 loop reads CASSFPTRPITGELFF. In DNA, the CDR3 is TGTGCCAGCAGCTTCCCGACTAGACCTATCACCGGGGAGCTGTTTTTT.

The V gene is TRBV7-8, the J gene TRBJ2-1; 10 positions agree with TRBD2. V dropped 1 base and J dropped 6; count of bases not matched to a gene: 9. The CDR3 loop spans 17 amino acids. From germline, CDR1 is SGHVS and CDR2 FQNEAQ. The CDR3 protein is CASSLELAGPGGNEQFF. In DNA, the CDR3 is TGTGCCAGCAGCTTAGAACTAGCGGGACCCGGGGGCAATGAGCAGTTCTTC.

The chain recombines TRBV19 with TRBJ1-5, with TRBD1 matching 9 bases. There are 14 residues in the CDR3. V shed 6 bases and J 4 bases; nucleotides not matched to a gene: 4. Germline CDR1 and CDR2: LNHDA and SQIVND (reference sequence). The CDR3 nucleotides read TGTGCCAGTAGACAGGGGGCGACGAATCAGCCCCAGCATTTT. It translates to CASRQGATNQPQHF. Based on the CDR3 plus reference TRBV19 and TRBJ1-5, the full variable domain is DGGITQSPKYLFRKEGQNVTLSCEQNLNHDAMYWYRQDPGQGLRLIYYSQIVNDFQKGDIAEGYSVSREKKESFPLTVTSAQKNPTAFYLCASRQGATNQPQHFGDGTRLSIL.

This chain connects TRBV29-1 to TRBJ1-1; 10 bases fit TRBD1. There are 14 residues in the CDR3. V shed 7 bases and J 1 base; nucleotides not matched to a gene: 6. Germline CDR1 SQVTM, CDR2 ANQGSEA. The CDR3 loop reads CSAATGGENTEAFF. As DNA, the CDR3 is TGCAGCGCCGCGACAGGGGGCGAGAACACTGAAGCTTTCTTT.